This T cell receptor (beta chain) was captured in a study of T cell responses to AZD1222 COVID-19 vaccine. Whole-study findings and limits: At study baseline, merely several AZD1222 recipients were seropositive. Regions 160-218 and 743-854 dominated among vaccine-associated CD4 TCRs spanning spike. The sample set comprised mostly white British donors with more females, and clonal diversity was possibly underestimated.

This table comes from immunoSEQ multiplex PCR, and its TCRdb copy is limited to in-frame clones, with some not included. The sample has approximately 170,000 clones, 90% to 95% seen once. Trimming pared 1 base from V and 5 bases from J, leaving 4 bases between. The CDR3 runs 12 residues. The germline V gene has CDR1 ENHRY and CDR2 SYGVKD. In the case of this clone: Its antigen is unknown.

The sequence was collected from an adult who received the AZD1222 COVID-19 vaccine. Material: peripheral blood, obtained 28 days after the second AZD1222 dose. This chain links TRBV10-3 with TRBJ2-3; D remains unclear. The DNA for the CDR3 is TGTGCCATCAGTGAGTTTCGAGATACGCAGTATTTT. This gives the protein CAISEFRDTQYF.